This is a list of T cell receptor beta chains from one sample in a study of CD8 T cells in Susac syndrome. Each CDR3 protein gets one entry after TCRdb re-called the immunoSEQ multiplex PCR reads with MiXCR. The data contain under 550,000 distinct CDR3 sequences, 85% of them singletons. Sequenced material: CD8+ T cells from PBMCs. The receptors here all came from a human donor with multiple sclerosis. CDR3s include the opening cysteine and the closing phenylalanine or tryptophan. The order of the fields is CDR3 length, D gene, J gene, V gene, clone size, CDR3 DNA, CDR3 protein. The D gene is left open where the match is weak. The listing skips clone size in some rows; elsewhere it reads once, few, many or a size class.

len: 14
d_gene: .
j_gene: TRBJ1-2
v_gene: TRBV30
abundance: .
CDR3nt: TGTGCCTGGAGTGTAATCAGTCATGGCTATGGCTACACCTTC
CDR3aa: CAWSVISHGYGYTF

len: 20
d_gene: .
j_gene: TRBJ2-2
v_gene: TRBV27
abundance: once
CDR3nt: TGTGCCAGCAGCCTGATGGATTTAAGTGTTAGAGGCCTACAAACCGGGGAGCTGTTTTTT
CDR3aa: CASSLMDLSVRGLQTGELFF

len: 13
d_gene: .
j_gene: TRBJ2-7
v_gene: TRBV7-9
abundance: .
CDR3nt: TGTGCCAGCAGCTTAGTCTTCCCGGACGAGCAGTACTTC
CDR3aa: CASSLVFPDEQYF

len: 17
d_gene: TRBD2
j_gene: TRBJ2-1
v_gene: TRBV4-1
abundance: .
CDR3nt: TGCGCCAGCAGCCAAGATGGGGGGGGGAGCTCCTACAATGAGCAGTTCTTC
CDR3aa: CASSQDGGGSSYNEQFF

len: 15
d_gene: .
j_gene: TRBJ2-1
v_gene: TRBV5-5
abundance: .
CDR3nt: TGTGCCAGCAGCCCCCCGGACAGAGGGGGGAATGAGCAGTTCTTC
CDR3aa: CASSPPDRGGNEQFF

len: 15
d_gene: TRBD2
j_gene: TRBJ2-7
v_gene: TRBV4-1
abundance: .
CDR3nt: TGCGCCAGCAGCCAAGAAAGCGGGGGAACCTACGAGCAGTACTTC
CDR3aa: CASSQESGGTYEQYF

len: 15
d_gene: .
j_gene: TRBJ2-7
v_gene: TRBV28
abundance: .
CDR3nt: TGTGCCAGCAGTAACAGGGATAGTAGCTCCTACGAGCAGTACTTC
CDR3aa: CASSNRDSSSYEQYF

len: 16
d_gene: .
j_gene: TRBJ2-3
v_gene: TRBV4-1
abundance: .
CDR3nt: TGCGCCAGCAGCCCCGGGGGAGGGGGCGACACAGATACGCAGTATTTT
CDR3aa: CASSPGGGGDTDTQYF

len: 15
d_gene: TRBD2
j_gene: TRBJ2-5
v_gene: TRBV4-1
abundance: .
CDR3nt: TGTGCCAGCAGCTTACTAGCGGGGGGCGGAGAGACCCAGTACTTC
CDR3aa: CASSLLAGGGETQYF

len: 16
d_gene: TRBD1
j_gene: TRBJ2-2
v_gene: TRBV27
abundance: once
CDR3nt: TGTGCCAGCAGTTTTTGGGGACAGGTGAACACCGGGGAGCTGTTTTTT
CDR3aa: CASSFWGQVNTGELFF

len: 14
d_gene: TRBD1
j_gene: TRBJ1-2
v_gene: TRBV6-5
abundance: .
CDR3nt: TGTGCCAGCAGTGCCGGGACAGGGAACTATGGCTACACCTTC
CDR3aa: CASSAGTGNYGYTF

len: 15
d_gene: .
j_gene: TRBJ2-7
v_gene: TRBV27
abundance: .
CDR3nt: TGTGCCAGCAGTTTTGCCGCGGGCGCCCCCTACGAGCAGTACTTC
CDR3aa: CASSFAAGAPYEQYF

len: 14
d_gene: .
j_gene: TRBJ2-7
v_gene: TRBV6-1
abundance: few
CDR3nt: TGTGCCAGCAGTGACGGGACAATCGGGTACGAGCAGTACTTC
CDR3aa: CASSDGTIGYEQYF

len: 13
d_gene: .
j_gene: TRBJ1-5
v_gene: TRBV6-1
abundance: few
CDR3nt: TGTGCCAGCAGCTCTGGTAGCAATCAGCCCCAGCATTTT
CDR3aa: CASSSGSNQPQHF

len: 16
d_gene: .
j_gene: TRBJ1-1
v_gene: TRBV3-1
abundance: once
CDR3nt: TGTGCCAGCAGCCAAGGATCTAGTGTTTTGGGGACTGAAGCTTTCTTT
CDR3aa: CASSQGSSVLGTEAFF

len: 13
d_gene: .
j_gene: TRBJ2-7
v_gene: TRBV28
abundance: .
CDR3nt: TGTGCCAGCACCCTAAGCAGGTCGATAGAGCAGTACTTC
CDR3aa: CASTLSRSIEQYF